This T cell receptor (beta chain) originates from a study of T cell responses to AZD1222 COVID-19 vaccine. V was clipped by 6 bases and J by 7 bases; unmatched bases: 8. From germline, CDR1 is MNHNY and CDR2 SVGAGI (reference sequence). CDR3 length: 14 amino acids. Measured with immunoSEQ multiplex PCR; TCRdb has only the in-frame clones, and not every one. The table lists 90,000 to 150,000 clones, approximately 90% of them singletons, with under 3% in the top ten. As concerns this clone: The antigen is undetermined.

Study-wide results and limits: Vaccine-associated CD4 TCRs ranged over spike, dominating at 160-218 and 743-854.

This material consisted of peripheral blood, taken 28 days after the second AZD1222 dose. The genes are TRBV6-6 and TRBJ1-5; TRBD1 agrees at 8 bases. The clonotype originates from an adult who received the AZD1222 COVID-19 vaccine. DNA of the CDR3: TGTGCCAGCAGCCCAGGGGGCGCGAAGCAGCCCCAGCATTTT. Protein sequence: CASSPGGAKQPQHF.